Each of the 21 T cell receptor beta chains below was sequenced from the same sample in a study of identical twins' blood T cells. TCRdb reprocessed the 5' RACE reads with MiXCR, giving one entry per CDR3 protein. The repertoire holds 350,000 to 400,000 distinct CDR3 sequences, with more than 25% as singletons. The sample consisted of PBMCs. The origin of the receptors is a woman aged 18 to 49 in good health.

This clonotype was observed a few times. The chain links TRBV28 to TRBJ1-5; no definite D call. Germline V lookup: CDR1 MDHEN, CDR2 SYDVKM. This CDR3 contains 11 residues. Trimming pared 3 bases from V and 7 bases from J, leaving 4 bases between. The CDR3, as DNA: TGTGCCAGCAGTTTTGAACAGCCCCAGCATTTT. Protein: CASSFEQPQHF. Variable domain in full (rest from reference TRBV28 and TRBJ1-5): DVKVTQSSRYLVKRTGEKVFLECVQDMDHENMFWYRQDPGLGLRLIYFSYDVKMKEKGDIPEGYSVSREKKERFSLILESASTNQTSMYLCASSFEQPQHFGDGTRLSIL.

This clonotype has only a few counts. This chain links TRBV20-1 with TRBJ2-7, with 15 bases matching TRBD2. V lost 5 bases, J lost 0 bases, and 8 bases stayed unmatched. The CDR3 is 17 residues long. Germline-derived CDR1 and CDR2 are DFQATT and SNEGSKA (reference sequence). CDR3 coding DNA: TGCAGTGCTCACTCCGGGACTAGCGGGAGGAGCTCCTACGAGCAGTACTTC. Protein sequence: CSAHSGTSGRSSYEQYF.

The chain carries TRBV20-1 and TRBJ1-5; D possibly corresponds to TRBD1 (5 bases). V lost 8 bases and J 0 bases, leaving 17 bases between the germline ends. The V gene's germline CDR1 is DFQATT and CDR2 SNEGSKA (reference sequence). CDR3 length equals 15 residues. CDR3 sequence: CSTAPMGHSNQPQHF. CDR3 nucleotide sequence: TGCAGTACCGCCCCAATGGGGCATAGCAATCAGCCCCAGCATTTT.

This clonotype has ten or more counts. The chain employs TRBV3-1 and TRBJ1-1; D may be TRBD1 (6 bases). The CDR3 totals 12 residues. Per germline, CDR1 LGHDT and CDR2 YNNKEL (reference sequence). Trimming pared 3 bases from V and 5 bases from J, leaving 7 bases between. The CDR3 sequence is CASSHTGTEAFF. DNA for the CDR3: TGTGCCAGCAGCCATACAGGGACTGAAGCTTTCTTT. Supplemented by reference TRBV3-1 and TRBJ1-1, the full variable domain reads DTAVSQTPKYLVTQMGNDKSIKCEQNLGHDTMYWYKQDSKKFLKIMFSYNNKELIINETVPNRFSPKSPDKAHLNLHINSLELGDSAVYFCASSHTGTEAFFGQGTRLTVV.

Note on this clonotype: This may be a read error, as it is one base from a much larger clone. The rearrangement joins TRBV7-8 to TRBJ1-1; D gene unclear. There are 13 residues in the CDR3. Germline-derived CDR1 and CDR2 are SGHVS and FQNEAQ. V lost 3 bases and J 12 bases, leaving 17 bases between the germline ends. In DNA form, the CDR3 reads TGTGCCAGCAGCTTTAGCGGACTCCTCAAAACTTTCTTT. This sequence encodes CASSFSGLLKTFF.

This clonotype appeared a few times. The chain employs TRBV7-9 and TRBJ1-2, with no clear D. Trimming left V 2 bases short and J 2 bases short, with 12 bases between. This CDR3 region has 15 residues. CDR1 SEHNR and CDR2 FQNEAQ come from the germline V gene (reference sequence). CDR3 nucleotides: TGTGCCAGCAGCTTATTACCGGGGTACAACTATGGCTACACCTTC. This sequence encodes CASSLLPGYNYGYTF.

CDR3 in DNA: TGTGCCAGCAGCTTAGCTACGGGCAGCCAAACGAGCTCCTATAATTCACCCCTCCACTTT. Amino acids: CASSLATGSQTSSYNSPLHF. This sequence joins TRBV7-9 and TRBJ1-6; D uncertain. The V gene's germline CDR1 is SEHNR and CDR2 FQNEAQ (reference sequence). This CDR3 has 20 residues. V lost 0 bases to trimming and J lost 0 bases, with 18 bases between them. Complete variable domain (other parts from reference TRBV7-9 and TRBJ1-6): DTGVSQNPRHKITKRGQNVTFRCDPISEHNRLYWYRQTLGQGPEFLTYFQNEAQLEKSRLLSDRFSAERPKGSFSTLEIQRTEQGDSAMYLCASSLATGSQTSSYNSPLHFGNGTRLTVT.

The CDR3 DNA reads as TGTGCTAGTGGTTTGGTACGGGGGAGTTACACTGAAGCTTTCTTT. This gives the protein CASGLVRGSYTEAFF. The V gene is TRBV12-5, the J gene TRBJ1-1; possible D gene TRBD1, 5 bases. CDR1 and CDR2 (germline): LGHNT, FRNRAP. V gave up 0 bases and J gave up 3 bases, with 11 bases separating them. This CDR3 has 15 amino acids.

A note on this clonotype: This could be a read error, since a much larger clone is one nucleotide away. The rearrangement links TRBV20-1 to TRBJ2-1, with D perhaps TRBD1 (6 bases). V was clipped by 5 bases and J by 6 bases, with 23 bases between them. CDR3 length equals 16 residues. CDR1 and CDR2 (germline): DFQATT, SNEGSKA (reference sequence). Written as DNA, the CDR3 is TGCAGTGCTGCCAACTCACTCGGGACATGGCTCAATGAGCAGTTCTTC. This gives the protein CSAANSLGTWLNEQFF.

This clonotype was detected a few times. The genes are TRBV11-3 and TRBJ1-3; D remains ambiguous. This CDR3 is built from 12 residues. Germline lookup yields CDR1 SGHNT and CDR2 YENEEA. Trimming cost V 4 bases and J 4 bases, with 5 bases left between them. CDR3 sequence reads: CASSSTGNTIYF. The CDR3 nucleotides read TGTGCCAGCAGCTCCACAGGAAACACCATATATTTT.

The chain couples TRBV3-1 to TRBJ1-2; no clear D. Germline CDR1 LGHDT, CDR2 YNNKEL (reference sequence). The CDR3 covers 13 residues. Trimming cost V 3 bases and J 4 bases, with 9 bases left between them. CDR3 residues: CASSQLDPYGYTF. In nucleotides, the CDR3 is TGTGCCAGCAGCCAGCTAGACCCCTATGGCTACACCTTC. Full variable domain (missing parts from reference TRBV3-1 and TRBJ1-2): DTAVSQTPKYLVTQMGNDKSIKCEQNLGHDTMYWYKQDSKKFLKIMFSYNNKELIINETVPNRFSPKSPDKAHLNLHINSLELGDSAVYFCASSQLDPYGYTFGSGTRLTVV.

About this clonotype itself: Its ends do not fully match the called genes, so a read error is possible. The chain is built from TRBV5-1 and TRBJ1-2, with D possibly being TRBD1 (5 bases). This CDR3 has 14 residues. Germline CDR1 and CDR2: SGHRS and YFSETQ. The DNA for the CDR3 is TGCGCCAGCAGCCCTCGAGCAGGGCCTTATGTCTACACCTTC. Protein product: CASSPRAGPYVYTF. The complete variable domain, with remaining parts taken from reference TRBV5-1 and TRBJ1-2, reads KAGVTQTPRYLIKTRGQQVTLSCSPISGHRSVSWYQQTPGQGLQFLFEYFSETQRNKGNFPGRFSGRQFSNSRSEMNVSTLELGDSALYLCASSPRAGPYVYTFGSGTRLTVV.

About this clonotype: Germline and junction disagree at one end, which may indicate a read error. The genes are TRBV12-3 or TRBV12-4 and TRBJ1-5; D possibly corresponds to TRBD1 (6 bases). This CDR3 contains 14 residues. CDR3 loop: CVSSRGQRNQPQHF. The CDR3 region has the DNA TGTGTCAGCAGCCGAGGACAGCGCAATCAGCCCCAGCATTTT.

This clonotype has more than one count but fewer than ten. This sequence joins TRBV18 and TRBJ1-4; D unclear. The germline CDR1 and CDR2 sequences are KGHSH and LQKENI. Trimming pared 1 base from V and 0 bases from J, leaving 9 bases between. The CDR3 totals 16 residues. The CDR3 sequence: CASSPQRNPTNEKLFF. The CDR3 DNA reads TGTGCCAGCTCACCACAAAGGAACCCAACTAATGAAAAACTGTTTTTT.

This clonotype was found a few times. The J gene is TRBJ2-1, the V gene TRBV20-1, with 13 bases aligning to TRBD2. CDR3 length: 16 residues. V lost 6 bases and J lost 3; bases outside the gene matches: 8. Germline CDR1 DFQATT, CDR2 SNEGSKA (reference sequence). CDR3 coding DNA: TGCAGTGCCCGTGGACTAGCGGGGGAAATCTACAATGAGCAGTTCTTC. Residues: CSARGLAGEIYNEQFF.

The V call is TRBV5-6, the J call TRBJ2-7; D not resolved. V lost 2 bases and J 0 bases, leaving 9 bases between the germline ends. CDR1 is SGHDT, CDR2 YYEEEE, per germline. This CDR3 spans 14 amino acids. CDR3 in DNA: TGTGCCAGCAGCTTCTCGGCCGTCTCCTACGAGCAGTACTTC. This translates into CASSFSAVSYEQYF.

Here the CDR3 DNA reads TGTGCCAGCAGTCAATCCGCGGATTTCCTACATACCTACGAGCAGTACTTC. This encodes CASSQSADFLHTYEQYF. The chain recombines TRBV28 with TRBJ2-7, with unresolved D. The CDR3 sequence is 17 residues long. Trimming cost V 5 bases and J 2 bases, with 22 bases left between them. Germline V gene data show CDR1 as MDHEN and CDR2 as SYDVKM.

This clonotype was counted a few times. The CDR3 here is CASSQEAQQSSYNEQFF. As DNA, the CDR3 is TGCGCCAGCAGCCAAGAAGCCCAGCAGAGCTCCTACAATGAGCAGTTCTTC. The J gene is TRBJ2-1, the V gene TRBV4-3; D gene unclear. In germline, CDR1 is LGHNA, CDR2 YSLEER. The V end was cut by 0 bases, the J end by 0 bases, with 12 bases between. The length of the CDR3 is 17 residues.

This clonotype was seen a few times. The gene calls are TRBV20-1 and TRBJ1-6; D ambiguous. The CDR3 is 14 residues long. Germline V gene data show CDR1 as DFQATT and CDR2 as SNEGSKA (reference sequence). Trimming removed 6 bases from V and 7 bases from J, with 16 bases in between. This chain's CDR3 is CSAQGRSGNSPLHF. The CDR3 nucleotides read TGCAGTGCACAAGGTCGGTCGGGAAATTCACCCCTCCACTTT.

The chain carries TRBV29-1 and TRBJ1-2, with D possibly TRBD1 on 6 matching bases. The CDR3 has 11 residues. From germline, CDR1 is SQVTM and CDR2 ANQGSEA. Trimming cost V 4 bases and J 8 bases, with 11 bases left between them. The CDR3 nucleotides read TGCAGCGTTGGGGGACATGGGGGCTACACCTTC. As protein: CSVGGHGGYTF.

The rearrangement links TRBV12-3 or TRBV12-4 to TRBJ2-3, with D possibly being TRBD2 (6 bases). The CDR3 runs 15 residues. Trimming stripped 6 bases from V and 4 bases from J, with 17 bases between. The chain's CDR3 is CASSSRENGADTQYF. The DNA for the CDR3 is TGTGCCAGCAGCAGTCGGGAGAACGGGGCAGATACGCAGTATTTT.